The entry below describes one TCR beta chain. This CDR3 is built from 13 residues. V lost 4 bases, J lost 8 bases, and 5 bases stayed unmatched. CDR1 is GTSNPN and CDR2 is SVGIG in the germline V gene (reference sequence). TCRdb's copy holds only in-frame clones and misses some; the assay was immunoSEQ multiplex PCR. Among about 34,000 clones listed, 80% to 95% were seen once. The data were taken from a study of T cells in tuberculosis. Time point denoted: new active TB diagnosis, blood taken before or within 7 days of starting treatment. The rearrangement joins TRBV30 to TRBJ1-4, with 9 bases matching TRBD1. The sequence derives from an adult with tuberculosis. The material sequenced was PBMCs, taken at tuberculosis diagnosis. The CDR3 region is CAWTTQGAEKLFF. In DNA form, the CDR3 reads TGTGCCTGGACCACACAGGGGGCCGAAAAACTGTTTTTT.